The clone carrying this TCR beta chain showed up just once. Its target is unknown. This specimen belongs to a study of cytomegalovirus exposure and HLA in healthy donors. Study-wide background: Earlier, fewer than 140 million unique TCR beta sequences were recovered from about 179 million T cells by an analysis.

Study results and caveats: Being productive about 87% or about 30% of the time was typical of most TCR beta V segments in an earlier analysis. HLA alleles showed associations with around 15,000 TCR beta sequences in a later analysis, at a 0.05 false discovery rate. Reportedly, diagnosis of cytomegalovirus status by the classifier showed high specificity and sensitivity.

Use of 60 Vbeta and 13 Jbeta primers characterized the PCR. Produced via immunoSEQ multiplex PCR; TCRdb's table is partial and in-frame only. The sample includes about 190,000 clones, around 77% seen only once; the top ten take 1.5% to 2%. Germline V gene lookup returns CDR1 MDHEN and CDR2 SYDVKM. This CDR3 region has 13 residues. Between the trimmed V and J ends, which lost 10 bases and 8 bases, there was a span of 20 bases. The receptor's source is a young woman in good health and CMV-seronegative. V usage is TRBV28 and J usage is TRBJ1-2; tentative D call: TRBD1 (6 bases). Sequencing input: PBMCs. The CDR3 DNA is TGTGCCATCCAACAGGGACCTGCCGGCGGCTACACCTTC. Protein sequence: CAIQQGPAGGYTF.